The T cell receptor beta chain described here comes from a study of PD-1 blockade in classical Hodgkin lymphoma. Study-wide findings and caveats: Patients starting nivolumab less than 1 year after ASCT had lower diversity and were excluded from later analyses. Whereas CD4+ TCR diversity had risen significantly by C4D1, CD8+ TCR diversity had not. Whoever responded completely had baseline diversity much like that seen in newly diagnosed patients.

TCRdb keeps only in-frame clones here, not all; method: immunoSEQ multiplex PCR. The sample holds more than 13,000 clones, around 90% seen once. J gave up 1 base and V 5 bases, and 6 bases lay outside the gene matches. CDR1 SNHLY and CDR2 FYNNEI come from the germline V gene. CDR3 length equals 16 residues. This clone has only one observation. What it binds is unknown. This sample's time point: cycle 4 day 1 (C4D1), after more than five weeks of nivolumab. Each patient relapsed following autologous stem cell transplantation, and prior brentuximab vedotin exposure differed. Magnetic depletion of non-target cells from thawed PBMCs yielded purified CD8+ T cells. When best responses were assessed, they were complete response, partial response or progressive disease.

J is TRBJ2-2 and V is TRBV2; 8 bases are a match to TRBD1. This TCR was sampled from a human donor with classical Hodgkin lymphoma. The material sequenced was CD8+ T cells from blood, taken before the fourth cycle of nivolumab. The CDR3 spells CASSQGAVGNTGELFF. The CDR3 coding sequence is TGTGCCAGCAGTCAGGGGGCAGTGGGGAACACCGGGGAGCTGTTTTTT.